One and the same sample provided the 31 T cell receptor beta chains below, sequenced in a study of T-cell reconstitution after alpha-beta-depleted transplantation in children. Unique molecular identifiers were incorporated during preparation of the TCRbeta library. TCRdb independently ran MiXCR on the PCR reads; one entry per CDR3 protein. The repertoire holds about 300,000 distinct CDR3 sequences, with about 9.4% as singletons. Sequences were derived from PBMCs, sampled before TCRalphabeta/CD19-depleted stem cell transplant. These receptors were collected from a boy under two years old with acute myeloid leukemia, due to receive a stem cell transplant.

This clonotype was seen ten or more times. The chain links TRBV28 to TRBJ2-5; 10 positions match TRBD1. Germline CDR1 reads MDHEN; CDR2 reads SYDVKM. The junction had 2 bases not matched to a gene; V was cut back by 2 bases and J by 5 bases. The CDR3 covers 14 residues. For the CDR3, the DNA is TGTGCCAGCAGTTTAAGACAGGGGGCGGAGACCCAGTACTTC. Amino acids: CASSLRQGAETQYF.

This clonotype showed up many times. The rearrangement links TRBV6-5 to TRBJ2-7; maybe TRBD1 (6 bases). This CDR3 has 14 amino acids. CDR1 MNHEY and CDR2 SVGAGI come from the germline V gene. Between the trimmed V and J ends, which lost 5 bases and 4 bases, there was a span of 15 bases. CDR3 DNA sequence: TGTGCCAGCAGTACCTCCGGGACACCATACGAGCAGTACTTC. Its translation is CASSTSGTPYEQYF.

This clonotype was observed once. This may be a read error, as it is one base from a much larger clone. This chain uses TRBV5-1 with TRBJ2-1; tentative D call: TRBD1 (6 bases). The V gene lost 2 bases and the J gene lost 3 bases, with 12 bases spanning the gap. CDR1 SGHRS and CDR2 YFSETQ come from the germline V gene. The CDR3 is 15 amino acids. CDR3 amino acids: CASSLTGSCYNEQFF. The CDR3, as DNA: TGCGCCAGCAGCTTAACAGGGAGCTGCTACAATGAGCAGTTCTTC. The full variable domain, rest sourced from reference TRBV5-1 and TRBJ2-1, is KAGVTQTPRYLIKTRGQQVTLSCSPISGHRSVSWYQQTPGQGLQFLFEYFSETQRNKGNFPGRFSGRQFSNSRSEMNVSTLELGDSALYLCASSLTGSCYNEQFFGPGTRLTVL.

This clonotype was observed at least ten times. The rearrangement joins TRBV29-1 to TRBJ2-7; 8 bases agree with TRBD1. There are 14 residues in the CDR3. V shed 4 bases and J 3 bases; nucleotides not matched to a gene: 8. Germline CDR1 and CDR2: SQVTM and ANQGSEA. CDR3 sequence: CSVVRTGTGYEQYF. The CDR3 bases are TGCAGCGTTGTCCGGACAGGGACGGGCTACGAGCAGTACTTC.

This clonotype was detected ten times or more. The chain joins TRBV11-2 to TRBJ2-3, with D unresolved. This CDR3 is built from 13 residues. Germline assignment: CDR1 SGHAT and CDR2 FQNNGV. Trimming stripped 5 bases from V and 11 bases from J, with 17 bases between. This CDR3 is CASSTPLLGWQYF. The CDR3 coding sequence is TGTGCCAGCAGCACTCCTTTATTGGGTTGGCAGTATTTT.

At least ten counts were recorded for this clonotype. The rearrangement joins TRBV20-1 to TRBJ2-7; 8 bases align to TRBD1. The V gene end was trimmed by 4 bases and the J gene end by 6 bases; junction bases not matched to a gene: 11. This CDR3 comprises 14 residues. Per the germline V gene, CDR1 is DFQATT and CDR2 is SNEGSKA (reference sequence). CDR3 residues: CSANTGTGSREQYF. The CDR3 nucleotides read TGCAGTGCTAATACCGGGACAGGTTCGCGCGAGCAGTACTTC.

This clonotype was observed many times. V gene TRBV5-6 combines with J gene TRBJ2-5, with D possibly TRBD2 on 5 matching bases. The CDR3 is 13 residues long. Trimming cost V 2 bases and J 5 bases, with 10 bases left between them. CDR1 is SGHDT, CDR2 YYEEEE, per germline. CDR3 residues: CASSFFGGETQYF. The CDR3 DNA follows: TGTGCCAGCAGCTTCTTCGGCGGGGAGACCCAGTACTTC.

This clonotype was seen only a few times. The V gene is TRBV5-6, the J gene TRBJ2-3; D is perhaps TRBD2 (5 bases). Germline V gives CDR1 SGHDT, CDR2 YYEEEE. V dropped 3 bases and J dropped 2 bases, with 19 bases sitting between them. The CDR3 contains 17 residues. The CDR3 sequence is CASSSGLLGVHTDTQYF. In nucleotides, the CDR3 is TGTGCCAGCAGCTCCGGACTCCTCGGAGTACACACAGATACGCAGTATTTT.

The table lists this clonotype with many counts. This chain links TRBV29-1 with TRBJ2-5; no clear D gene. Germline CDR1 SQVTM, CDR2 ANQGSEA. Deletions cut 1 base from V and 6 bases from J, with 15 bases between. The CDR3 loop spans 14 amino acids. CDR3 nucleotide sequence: TGCAGCGTTGAAGGGGCAGGAGCCATGAAGACCCAGTACTTC. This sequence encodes CSVEGAGAMKTQYF.

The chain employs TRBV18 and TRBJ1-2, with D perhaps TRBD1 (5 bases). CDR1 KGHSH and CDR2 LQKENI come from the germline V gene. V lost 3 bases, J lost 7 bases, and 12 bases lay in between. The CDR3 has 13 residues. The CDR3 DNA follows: TGTGCCAGCTCACCTCCAGGGTTGATTGGCTACACCTTC. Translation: CASSPPGLIGYTF. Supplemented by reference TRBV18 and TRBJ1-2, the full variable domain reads NAGVMQNPRHLVRRRGQEARLRCSPMKGHSHVYWYRQLPEEGLKFMVYLQKENIIDESGMPKERFSAEFPKEGPSILRIQQVVRGDSAAYFCASSPPGLIGYTFGSGTRLTVV.

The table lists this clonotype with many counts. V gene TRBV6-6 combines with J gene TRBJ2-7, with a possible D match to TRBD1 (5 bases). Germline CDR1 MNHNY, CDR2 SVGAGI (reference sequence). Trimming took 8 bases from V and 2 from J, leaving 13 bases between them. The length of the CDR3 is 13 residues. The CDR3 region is CASCRTNAYEQYF. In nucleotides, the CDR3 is TGTGCCAGCTGCCGGACAAACGCCTACGAGCAGTACTTC.

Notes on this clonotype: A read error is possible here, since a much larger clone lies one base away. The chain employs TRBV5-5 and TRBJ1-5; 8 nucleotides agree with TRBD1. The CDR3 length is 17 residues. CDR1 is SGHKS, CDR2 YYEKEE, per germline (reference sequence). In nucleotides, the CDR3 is TGTGCCAGCAGCTTCCGGGACAGGAGAGATAGCAGTCAGCCCCAGCATTTT. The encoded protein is CASSFRDRRDSSQPQHF. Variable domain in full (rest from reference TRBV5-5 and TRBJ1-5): DAGVTQSPTHLIKTRGQQVTLRCSPISGHKSVSWYQQVLGQGPQFIFQYYEKEERGRGNFPDRFSARQFPNYSSELNVNALLLGDSALYLCASSFRDRRDSSQPQHFGDGTRLSIL.

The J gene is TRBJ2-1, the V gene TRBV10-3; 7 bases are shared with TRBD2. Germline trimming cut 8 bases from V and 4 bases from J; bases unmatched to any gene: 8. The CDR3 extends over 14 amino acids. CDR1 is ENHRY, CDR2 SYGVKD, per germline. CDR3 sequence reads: CAIGGGRSYNEQFF. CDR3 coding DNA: TGTGCCATCGGGGGGGGGAGGTCGTACAATGAGCAGTTCTTC.

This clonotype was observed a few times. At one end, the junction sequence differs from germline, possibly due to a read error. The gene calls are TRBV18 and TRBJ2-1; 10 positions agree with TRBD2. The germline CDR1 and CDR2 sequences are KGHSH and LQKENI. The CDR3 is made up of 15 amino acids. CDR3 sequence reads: CVSSPGLAAYNEQFF. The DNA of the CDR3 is TGTGTCAGCTCACCAGGACTAGCGGCCTACAATGAGCAGTTCTTC.

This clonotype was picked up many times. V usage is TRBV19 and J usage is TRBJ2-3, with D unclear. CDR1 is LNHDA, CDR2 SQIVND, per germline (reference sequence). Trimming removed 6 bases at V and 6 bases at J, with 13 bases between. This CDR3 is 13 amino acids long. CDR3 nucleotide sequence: TGTGCCAGTAGAGGACGGTCAAAGGATACGCAGTATTTT. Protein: CASRGRSKDTQYF.

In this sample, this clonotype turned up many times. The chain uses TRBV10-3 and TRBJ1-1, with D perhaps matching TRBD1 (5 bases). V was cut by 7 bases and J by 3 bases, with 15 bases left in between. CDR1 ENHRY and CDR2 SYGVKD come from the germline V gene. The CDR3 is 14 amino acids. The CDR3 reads CAITARDSDTEAFF. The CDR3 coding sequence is TGTGCCATCACCGCCCGAGACAGTGACACTGAAGCTTTCTTT.

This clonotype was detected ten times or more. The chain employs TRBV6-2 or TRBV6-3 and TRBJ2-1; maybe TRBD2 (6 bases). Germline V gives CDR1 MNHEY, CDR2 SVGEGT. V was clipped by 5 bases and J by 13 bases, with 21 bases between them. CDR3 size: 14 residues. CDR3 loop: CASSRVSGPKVQFF. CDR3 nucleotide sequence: TGTGCCAGCAGTAGGGTGAGCGGGCCAAAGGTCCAGTTCTTC.

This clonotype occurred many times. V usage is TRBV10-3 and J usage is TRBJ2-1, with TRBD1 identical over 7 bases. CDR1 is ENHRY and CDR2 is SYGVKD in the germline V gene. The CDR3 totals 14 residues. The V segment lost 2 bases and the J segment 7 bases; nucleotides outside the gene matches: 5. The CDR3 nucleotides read TGTGCCATCAGTGAGAACAGGGGAAGAAATGAGCAGTTCTTC. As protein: CAISENRGRNEQFF.

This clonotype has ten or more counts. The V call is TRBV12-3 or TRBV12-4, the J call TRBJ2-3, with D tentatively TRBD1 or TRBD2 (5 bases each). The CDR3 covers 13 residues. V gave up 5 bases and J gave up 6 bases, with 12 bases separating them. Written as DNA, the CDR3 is TGTGCCAGCAGTCCTCGGTGGGGGGATACGCAGTATTTT. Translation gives CASSPRWGDTQYF.

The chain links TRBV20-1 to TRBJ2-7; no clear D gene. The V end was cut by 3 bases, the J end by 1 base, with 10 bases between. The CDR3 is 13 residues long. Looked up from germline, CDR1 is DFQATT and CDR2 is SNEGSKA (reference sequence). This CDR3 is CSASWAVSYEQYF. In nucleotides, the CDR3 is TGCAGTGCTAGTTGGGCAGTATCCTACGAGCAGTACTTC.

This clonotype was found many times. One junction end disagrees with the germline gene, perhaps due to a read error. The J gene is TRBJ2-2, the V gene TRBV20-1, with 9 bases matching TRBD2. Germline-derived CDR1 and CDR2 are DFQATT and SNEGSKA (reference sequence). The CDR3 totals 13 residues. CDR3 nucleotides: TGCATTGCTAGAGGACTAGCGACCGGGGAGCTGTTTTTT. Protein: CIARGLATGELFF.

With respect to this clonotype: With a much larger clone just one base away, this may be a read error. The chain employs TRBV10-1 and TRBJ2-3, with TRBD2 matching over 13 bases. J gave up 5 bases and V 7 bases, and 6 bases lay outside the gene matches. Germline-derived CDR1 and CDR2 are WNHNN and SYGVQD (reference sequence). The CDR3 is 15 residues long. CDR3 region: CASTGLAGAVDTQYF. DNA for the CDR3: TGCGCCAGCACCGGACTAGCGGGAGCCGTAGATACGCAGTATTTT.

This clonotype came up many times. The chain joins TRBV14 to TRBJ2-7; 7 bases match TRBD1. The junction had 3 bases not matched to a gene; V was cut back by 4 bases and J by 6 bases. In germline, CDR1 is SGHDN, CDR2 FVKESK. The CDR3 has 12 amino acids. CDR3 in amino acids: CASSPGTVEQYF. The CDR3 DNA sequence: TGTGCCAGCAGCCCCGGGACAGTCGAGCAGTACTTC.

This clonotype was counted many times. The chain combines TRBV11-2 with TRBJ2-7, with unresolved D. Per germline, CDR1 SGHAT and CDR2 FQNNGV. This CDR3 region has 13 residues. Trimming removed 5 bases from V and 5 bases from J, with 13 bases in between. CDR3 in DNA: TGTGCCAGCAGCGAGACCCCCCGCAACGAGCAGTACTTC. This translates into CASSETPRNEQYF.

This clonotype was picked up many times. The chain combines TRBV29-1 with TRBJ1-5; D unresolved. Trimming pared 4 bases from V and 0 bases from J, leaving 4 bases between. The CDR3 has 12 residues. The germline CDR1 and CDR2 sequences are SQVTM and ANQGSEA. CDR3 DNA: TGCAGCGTTGGCCATAGCAATCAGCCCCAGCATTTT. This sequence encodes CSVGHSNQPQHF. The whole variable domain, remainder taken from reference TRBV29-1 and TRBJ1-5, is SAVISQKPSRDICQRGTSLTIQCQVDSQVTMMFWYRQQPGQSLTLIATANQGSEATYESGFVIDKFPISRPNLTFSTLTVSNMSPEDSSIYLCSVGHSNQPQHFGDGTRLSIL.

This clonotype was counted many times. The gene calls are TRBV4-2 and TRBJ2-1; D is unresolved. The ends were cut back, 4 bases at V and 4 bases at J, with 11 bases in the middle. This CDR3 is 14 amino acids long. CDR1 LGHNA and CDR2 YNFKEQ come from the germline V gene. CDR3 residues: CASSPALVYNEQFF. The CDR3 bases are TGTGCCAGCAGCCCCGCACTGGTATACAATGAGCAGTTCTTC.

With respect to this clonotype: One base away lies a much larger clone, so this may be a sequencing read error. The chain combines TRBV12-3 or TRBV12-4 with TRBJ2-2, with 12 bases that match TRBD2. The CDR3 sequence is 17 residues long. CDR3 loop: CASSPLAGGPGTGGLFF. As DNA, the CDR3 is TGTGCCAGCAGTCCCCTAGCGGGGGGGCCGGGCACCGGGGGGCTGTTTTTT.

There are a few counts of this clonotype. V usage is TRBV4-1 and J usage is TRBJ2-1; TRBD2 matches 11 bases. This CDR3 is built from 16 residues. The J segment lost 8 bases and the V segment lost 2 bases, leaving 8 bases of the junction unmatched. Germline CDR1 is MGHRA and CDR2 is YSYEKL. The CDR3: CASSQPTSGRGYEQFF. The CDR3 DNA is TGCGCCAGCAGCCAACCAACTAGCGGGAGAGGCTATGAGCAGTTCTTC.

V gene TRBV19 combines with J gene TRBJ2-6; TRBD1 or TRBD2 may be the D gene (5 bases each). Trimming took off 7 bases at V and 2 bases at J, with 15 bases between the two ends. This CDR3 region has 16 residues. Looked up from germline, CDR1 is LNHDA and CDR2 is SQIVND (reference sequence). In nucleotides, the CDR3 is TGTGCCAGTACGGCCAGGGAGAAGGCTGGGGCCAACGTCCTGACTTTC. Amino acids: CASTAREKAGANVLTF.

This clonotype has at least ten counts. CDR3 bases: TGTGCCAGCAGGGCCTGGGGGGCTGGGGCCAACGTCCTGACTTTC. This codes for CASRAWGAGANVLTF. This chain uses TRBV12-3 or TRBV12-4 with TRBJ2-6; D might be TRBD2 (6 bases). This CDR3 is 15 amino acids long. Trimming stripped 6 bases from V and 2 bases from J, with 11 bases between.

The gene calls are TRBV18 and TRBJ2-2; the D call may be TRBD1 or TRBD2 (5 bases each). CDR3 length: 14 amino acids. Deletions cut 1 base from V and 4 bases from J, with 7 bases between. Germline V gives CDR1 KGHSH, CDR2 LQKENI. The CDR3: CASSPLGTTGELFF. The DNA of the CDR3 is TGTGCCAGCTCACCACTCGGGACCACCGGGGAGCTGTTTTTT. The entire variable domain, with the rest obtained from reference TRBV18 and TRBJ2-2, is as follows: NAGVMQNPRHLVRRRGQEARLRCSPMKGHSHVYWYRQLPEEGLKFMVYLQKENIIDESGMPKERFSAEFPKEGPSILRIQQVVRGDSAAYFCASSPLGTTGELFFGEGSRLTVL.